This TCR beta chain was observed in a study of cytomegalovirus exposure and HLA in healthy donors. Overall study findings and caveats: In a later analysis, a missense DCLRE1C variant was linked to TCR beta V- and J-gene trimming. Overall, roughly 150 TCR beta chains were annotated as cytomegalovirus-associated. Immune exposure information available was restricted to CMV serostatus.

In the case of this clone: The antigen is not known.

V was cut by 4 bases and J by 1 base, with 17 bases left in between. This CDR3 has 16 amino acids. CDR1 and CDR2 (germline): SGHRS, YFSETQ. PCR amplification relied on 60 Vbeta primers (plus 13 Jbeta primers). Sequencing was performed with immunoSEQ multiplex PCR; in TCRdb, only in-frame clones are kept and a portion is missing. The sample includes 150,000 to 200,000 clones, around 83% seen only once; the top ten take 4.1%. Each donor was nominally healthy when sampled (though unrecorded immune exposures were likely). The sequenced sample consisted of PBMCs. This clonotype was obtained from a man between 45 and 60 years old in good health and CMV-seropositive. The rearrangement links TRBV5-1 to TRBJ2-5; maybe TRBD1 (6 bases). CDR3 DNA: TGCGCCAGCAGCACACCGACAGGCCTAAGCCAAGAGACCCAGTACTTC. Its protein product is CASSTPTGLSQETQYF.